Following are 5 T cell receptor beta chains from one sample sequenced in a study of response to subunit inactivated influenza vaccine. TCRdb independently ran MiXCR on the RT-PCR reads; one entry per CDR3 protein. The profile covers 750,000 to 850,000 distinct CDR3 sequences, with 15% to 20% appearing a single time and about 11% taken by the ten largest. This material consisted of PBMCs from blood, taken approximately 5 days after vaccination. All receptors come from a man between 45 and 60 years old who received an inactivated influenza vaccine.

This clonotype was counted at least ten times. This chain connects TRBV5-5 to TRBJ2-1; 11 bases are shared with TRBD2. Germline lookup yields CDR1 SGHKS and CDR2 YYEKEE (reference sequence). The CDR3 is 16 residues long. After removal of 4 bases from V and 5 bases from J, the junction contained 8 bases not matched to a gene. CDR3: CASSRYTSGGNNEQFF. CDR3 bases: TGTGCCAGCAGCCGGTATACTAGCGGGGGTAACAATGAGCAGTTCTTC.

V and J are TRBV10-3 and TRBJ1-5, with a possible D match to TRBD1 (6 bases). Germline V gene lookup returns CDR1 ENHRY and CDR2 SYGVKD. With 6 bases removed from V and 7 bases from J, the gap between germline ends came to 16 bases. CDR3 length: 14 amino acids. This CDR3 is CAISPTLTGQPQHF. The CDR3 nucleotides read TGTGCCATCAGCCCAACCTTAACAGGGCAGCCCCAGCATTTT.

This clonotype was observed at least ten times. V and J are TRBV29-1 and TRBJ1-5; 8 bases line up with TRBD1. Germline loops: CDR1 SQVTM, CDR2 ANQGSEA. The CDR3 length is 12 residues. Unmatched junction bases numbered 7, after V lost 6 bases and J lost 9 bases. For the CDR3, the DNA is TGCAGCGTAGGACAGGGCGAAGGGCCCCAGCATTTT. Encoded protein: CSVGQGEGPQHF.

A few counts support this clonotype. V usage is TRBV10-2 and J usage is TRBJ2-7; D not resolved. The germline V gene encodes CDR1 WSHSY and CDR2 SAAADI. The CDR3 covers 13 residues. Trimming stripped 2 bases from V and 3 bases from J, with 8 bases between. The CDR3 is CASSEGTYYEQYF. The CDR3 DNA sequence: TGCGCCAGCAGTGAGGGTACATACTACGAGCAGTACTTC.

The V call is TRBV4-1, the J call TRBJ2-2; 7 bases agree with TRBD1. The CDR3 runs 17 residues. CDR1 is MGHRA and CDR2 is YSYEKL in the germline V gene. With V trimmed by 1 base and J by 6 bases, 11 bases remained unmatched. As DNA, the CDR3 is TGCGCCAGCAGCCAAGGGCTGGGGCAGGGGGTCCCCGGGGAGCTGTTTTTT. Amino acid sequence: CASSQGLGQGVPGELFF.